The 31 T cell receptor beta chains listed next were all sequenced from one sample in a study of T cell changes during pregnancy in multiple sclerosis. This table comes from immunoSEQ multiplex PCR, and its TCRdb copy is limited to in-frame clones, with some not included. Of some 77,000 clones listed, approximately 90% are singletons. Material: peripheral blood, obtained before pregnancy. The receptors here all came from a female donor with multiple sclerosis, enrolled in a pregnancy study.

J is TRBJ2-2 and V is TRBV5-1; 12 positions match TRBD2. The junction had 6 bases not matched to a gene; V was cut back by 3 bases and J by 3 bases. Looked up from germline, CDR1 is SGHRS and CDR2 is YFSETQ. The CDR3 spans 17 residues. CDR3 nucleotides: TGCGCCAGCAGCTATTCTAGCGGGGGGGTGGACACCGGGGAGCTGTTTTTT. It yields the protein CASSYSSGGVDTGELFF.

The rearrangement links TRBV5-1 to TRBJ2-3, with TRBD1 matching over 8 bases. The junction had 3 bases not matched to a gene; V was cut back by 4 bases and J by 8 bases. Per germline, CDR1 SGHRS and CDR2 YFSETQ. The CDR3 contains 12 residues. CDR3: CASSVRGLTQYF. The CDR3 coding sequence is TGCGCCAGCAGCGTCAGGGGGCTTACGCAGTATTTT.

The chain employs TRBV19 and TRBJ2-7, with D tentatively TRBD1 (6 bases). Trimming took off 0 bases at V and 4 bases at J, with 10 bases between the two ends. The CDR3 totals 14 residues. CDR1 is LNHDA and CDR2 is SQIVND in the germline V gene (reference sequence). CDR3 loop: CASSIDLDSYEQYF. CDR3 DNA sequence: TGTGCCAGTAGTATAGATCTGGACAGTTACGAGCAGTACTTC.

The chain recombines TRBV9 with TRBJ1-1; no clear D. CDR3 length: 14 amino acids. V lost 0 bases and J 1 base, leaving 7 bases between the germline ends. Germline V gives CDR1 SGDLS, CDR2 YYNGEE. Written as DNA, the CDR3 is TGTGCCAGCAGCGTAGGGGCCCAGAACACTGAAGCTTTCTTT. It is translated as CASSVGAQNTEAFF.

This clone has a count of ten or more. V usage is TRBV6-5 and J usage is TRBJ1-1; D not resolved. Deletions cut 2 bases from V and 4 bases from J, with 11 bases between. Germline lookup yields CDR1 MNHEY and CDR2 SVGAGI. This CDR3 comprises 14 residues. CDR3 protein: CASSYALSGTEAFF. The CDR3 DNA is TGTGCCAGCAGTTACGCCCTGTCGGGCACTGAAGCTTTCTTT.

The chain recombines TRBV4-3 with TRBJ2-5, with D possibly TRBD1 on 7 matching bases. Trimming pared 0 bases from V and 7 bases from J, leaving 9 bases between. Germline V gene sequence: CDR1 LGHNA, CDR2 YSLEER. CDR3 length equals 13 residues. In nucleotides, the CDR3 is TGCGCCAGCAGCCAAGATCAGGGGGGGACCCAGTACTTC. As protein: CASSQDQGGTQYF.

The CDR3 region has the DNA TGTGCCAGCAGCTCTTGGGCAGTTGTCACAGATACGCAGTATTTT. As protein: CASSSWAVVTDTQYF. The J gene is TRBJ2-3, the V gene TRBV7-2, with D hard to call. The CDR3 is 15 amino acids. Germline V gene data show CDR1 as SGHTA and CDR2 as FQGNSA. The V end was cut by 4 bases, the J end by 2 bases, with 13 bases between. Full variable domain (rest looked up from reference TRBV7-2 and TRBJ2-3): GAGVSQSPSNKVTEKGKDVELRCDPISGHTALYWYRQSLGQGLEFLIYFQGNSAPDKSGLPSDRFSAERTGGSVSTLTIQRTQQEDSAVYLCASSSWAVVTDTQYFGPGTRLTVL.

V gene TRBV19 combines with J gene TRBJ1-4; a possible D gene is TRBD1 (5 bases). This CDR3 has 17 amino acids. Germline V CDR1 and CDR2: LNHDA, SQIVND (reference sequence). V was shortened by 2 bases and J by 4 bases, with 17 bases between the two germline ends. CDR3 protein: CASSILWGHPNNEKLFF. Written as DNA, the CDR3 is TGTGCCAGTAGTATACTTTGGGGCCATCCAAATAATGAAAAACTGTTTTTT.

The genes are TRBV19 and TRBJ2-7; 7 bases line up with TRBD2. The CDR3 runs 15 residues. Germline V gene lookup returns CDR1 LNHDA and CDR2 SQIVND (reference sequence). J gave up 4 bases and V 3 bases, and 9 bases lay outside the gene matches. The CDR3 DNA follows: TGTGCCAGTAGTATTCATGGGGGGGAGTTGTACGAGCAGTACTTC. As protein: CASSIHGGELYEQYF.

V usage is TRBV7-2 and J usage is TRBJ1-5; D possibly corresponds to TRBD1 (5 bases). The V end lost 5 bases, the J end lost 4 bases, and 18 bases lay between the germline ends. Germline V gene sequence: CDR1 SGHTA, CDR2 FQGNSA. CDR3 length: 16 residues. In DNA, the CDR3 is TGTGCCAGCAGCCCAGGGCCATCCTATGCAAATCAGCCCCAGCATTTT. Its translation: CASSPGPSYANQPQHF.

The V gene is TRBV9, the J gene TRBJ1-2, with TRBD1 identical over 10 bases. The CDR3 runs to 14 residues. CDR1 and CDR2 (germline): SGDLS, YYNGEE. Unmatched junction bases numbered 10, after V lost 6 bases and J lost 8 bases. The CDR3 region is CASTRDRGQGGYTF. The DNA for the CDR3 is TGTGCCAGCACCCGGGACAGGGGTCAGGGGGGCTACACCTTC.

The chain couples TRBV6-1 to TRBJ2-1; TRBD2 agrees at 10 bases. Germline V CDR1 and CDR2: MNHNS, SASEGT. The CDR3 runs 15 residues. With 8 bases clipped from V and 7 bases from J, the junction kept 11 bases outside the gene matches. The CDR3 DNA reads as TGTGCCAGCGCATTCCGGGCTAGCGGGGGTAATGAGCAGTTCTTC. This translates into CASAFRASGGNEQFF.

This rearrangement joins TRBV5-5 to TRBJ2-5; the D gene is possibly TRBD2 (6 bases). This CDR3 contains 15 residues. V was trimmed by 4 bases and J by 2 bases, leaving 15 bases between them. Germline lookup yields CDR1 SGHKS and CDR2 YYEKEE (reference sequence). The chain's CDR3 is CASSTRPGVQETQYF. CDR3 coding DNA: TGTGCCAGCAGCACCCGCCCGGGGGTACAAGAGACCCAGTACTTC.

V is TRBV7-3 and J is TRBJ2-7; tentatively, D is TRBD1 (5 bases). Trimming took off 5 bases at V and 6 bases at J, with 20 bases between the two ends. This CDR3 is 15 amino acids long. CDR1 is SGHTA and CDR2 is FQGTGA in the germline V gene. Here the CDR3 DNA reads TGTGCCAGCAGCCCAAGCTTGGCTGGGGCTCCCGAGCAGTACTTC. Its protein product is CASSPSLAGAPEQYF.

The chain has TRBV27 and TRBJ2-2; D is undetermined. Trimming shortened V by 6 bases and J by 0 bases, and 5 bases separated the two germline ends. The germline V gene has CDR1 MNHEY and CDR2 SMNVEV (reference sequence). This CDR3 is built from 13 residues. The CDR3 sequence: CASSDSNTGELFF. CDR3 bases: TGTGCCAGCAGCGACTCGAACACCGGGGAGCTGTTTTTT.

The chain joins TRBV6-1 to TRBJ2-5, with D possibly being TRBD1 (7 bases). V lost 4 bases and J lost 3, with 18 bases in between. Per the germline V gene, CDR1 is MNHNS and CDR2 is SASEGT. The CDR3 is 16 amino acids. The CDR3 DNA reads as TGTGCCAGCAGTGGTATGGAGGGGACAGTAAAAGAGACCCAGTACTTC. It encodes CASSGMEGTVKETQYF.

The chain carries TRBV28 and TRBJ1-1, with D uncertain. Trimming took 5 bases from V and 0 from J, leaving 16 bases between them. Per the germline V gene, CDR1 is MDHEN and CDR2 is SYDVKM. The CDR3 covers 16 residues. The CDR3 nucleotides are TGTGCCAGCAGTCCCCCGGGTCCAGCAATGAACACTGAAGCTTTCTTT. Translating it yields CASSPPGPAMNTEAFF.

This clone was counted once. The gene calls are TRBV6-5 and TRBJ1-2; weak D call: TRBD1 (5 bases). Trimming cost V 8 bases and J 4 bases, with 11 bases left between them. Germline V CDR1 and CDR2: MNHEY, SVGAGI. The CDR3 runs to 12 residues. The CDR3 is CASQDRRYGYTF. CDR3 DNA: TGTGCCAGCCAAGACAGACGCTATGGCTACACCTTC.

The V gene is TRBV5-4, the J gene TRBJ2-2, with a tentative D call TRBD1 (5 bases). The CDR3 is 13 residues long. V dropped 8 bases and J dropped 0 bases, with 8 bases sitting between them. Germline CDR1 SGHNT, CDR2 YYREEE (reference sequence). The CDR3 sequence is CASQGPNTGELFF. CDR3 nucleotide sequence: TGTGCCAGTCAGGGCCCGAACACCGGGGAGCTGTTTTTT. The full variable domain, with the rest looked up from reference TRBV5-4 and TRBJ2-2, is ETGVTQSPTHLIKTRGQQVTLRCSSQSGHNTVSWYQQALGQGPQFIFQYYREEENGRGNFPPRFSGLQFPNYSSELNVNALELDDSALYLCASQGPNTGELFFGEGSRLTVL.

CDR3 bases: TGTGCCAGCAGCCGGGACAGGGGGAATTCACCCCTCCACTTT. This codes for CASSRDRGNSPLHF. This sequence joins TRBV5-6 and TRBJ1-6; 11 positions match TRBD1. Trimming at V came to 4 bases and at J to 7 bases, leaving 1 base not matched to a gene. The CDR3 sequence is 14 residues long. Germline CDR1 and CDR2: SGHDT and YYEEEE.

CDR3 sequence reads: CASSYSMGEGNTEAFF. The CDR3 region has the DNA TGTGCCAGCAGTTACTCGATGGGGGAGGGAAACACTGAAGCTTTCTTT. This chain connects TRBV6-5 to TRBJ1-1, with D possibly TRBD1 on 5 matching bases. The V and J ends lost 0 bases and 2 bases respectively, with 13 bases between them. There are 16 residues in the CDR3. CDR1 and CDR2 from the germline V gene are MNHEY and SVGAGI.

The gene calls are TRBV19 and TRBJ1-1, with a tentative D call TRBD1 (6 bases). V dropped 3 bases and J dropped 4 bases, with 15 bases sitting between them. CDR3 length: 15 amino acids. Per the germline V gene, CDR1 is LNHDA and CDR2 is SQIVND (reference sequence). The CDR3 reads CASSIHRVTLTEAFF. For the CDR3, the DNA is TGTGCCAGTAGTATCCACAGGGTTACCCTCACTGAAGCTTTCTTT. Using reference TRBV19 and TRBJ1-1 for the parts outside the CDR3, the full variable domain is DGGITQSPKYLFRKEGQNVTLSCEQNLNHDAMYWYRQDPGQGLRLIYYSQIVNDFQKGDIAEGYSVSREKKESFPLTVTSAQKNPTAFYLCASSIHRVTLTEAFFGQGTRLTVV.

The chain is built from TRBV19 and TRBJ1-2, with 7 bases fitting TRBD1. This CDR3 contains 15 residues. Germline lookup yields CDR1 LNHDA and CDR2 SQIVND (reference sequence). V was clipped by 6 bases and J by 4 bases; unmatched bases: 11. The CDR3: CASREDRARVYGYTF. The CDR3 DNA reads TGTGCCAGTAGAGAAGACAGGGCCCGTGTCTATGGCTACACCTTC.

The sample holds a few counts of this clone. This chain uses TRBV18 with TRBJ1-4; TRBD1 aligns across 11 bases. The J segment lost 7 bases and the V segment lost 0 bases, leaving 4 bases of the junction unmatched. This CDR3 region has 16 residues. Germline values: CDR1 KGHSH, CDR2 LQKENI. This chain's CDR3 is CASSPPDRGHSEKLFF. CDR3 nucleotide sequence: TGTGCCAGCTCACCACCGGACAGGGGGCATAGTGAAAAACTGTTTTTT.

The rearrangement joins TRBV21-1 to TRBJ1-3; the table assigns TRBD1, which was not confirmed against the DNA. TRBV21-1 is reported as a pseudogene. The CDR3 loop spans 14 amino acids. The CDR3 DNA follows: TGTGCCAGCAGCAGAACAGGTCCTGGAAACACCATATATTTT. Translation: CASSRTGPGNTIYF.

V is TRBV7-9 and J is TRBJ1-3; D remains ambiguous. This CDR3 comprises 14 residues. The ends were cut back, 3 bases at V and 2 bases at J, with 8 bases in the middle. The germline gives CDR1 SEHNR, CDR2 FQNEAQ (reference sequence). As DNA, the CDR3 is TGTGCCAGCAGCTTGGGCCAACCTGGAAACACCATATATTTT. Its protein product is CASSLGQPGNTIYF.

The rearrangement joins TRBV7-9 to TRBJ2-3; 8 bases align to TRBD2. This CDR3 has 14 amino acids. V lost 5 bases, J lost 6 bases, and 7 bases stayed unmatched. CDR1 SEHNR and CDR2 FQNEAQ come from the germline V gene (reference sequence). The CDR3 reads CASSPAGGRDTQYF. DNA for the CDR3: TGTGCCAGCAGCCCCGCGGGGGGTCGGGATACGCAGTATTTT.

The rearrangement uses TRBV5-1 and TRBJ2-7; 8 bases are a match to TRBD1. V was pared by 0 bases and J by 3 bases, with 5 bases of the junction left unmatched. The CDR3 loop spans 15 amino acids. Germline V lookup: CDR1 SGHRS, CDR2 YFSETQ. Here the CDR3 DNA reads TGCGCCAGCAGCTTGGGGGGACAGGTTCTCTACGAGCAGTACTTC. Its protein product is CASSLGGQVLYEQYF. Complete variable domain (other parts from reference TRBV5-1 and TRBJ2-7): KAGVTQTPRYLIKTRGQQVTLSCSPISGHRSVSWYQQTPGQGLQFLFEYFSETQRNKGNFPGRFSGRQFSNSRSEMNVSTLELGDSALYLCASSLGGQVLYEQYFGPGTRLTVT.

This clone was seen only once. V usage is TRBV2 and J usage is TRBJ2-7; D may be TRBD2 (5 bases). The CDR3 covers 15 residues. Germline lookup yields CDR1 SNHLY and CDR2 FYNNEI. V was pared by 8 bases and J by 3 bases, with 20 bases between. The CDR3, as DNA: TGTGCCAGCCAACTAGACCTATCGGGTGGCTACGAGCAGTACTTC. It specifies CASQLDLSGGYEQYF.

The chain carries TRBV4-3 and TRBJ1-3; D gene unclear. Trimming removed 1 base at V and 4 bases at J, with 20 bases between. CDR3 length: 18 residues. CDR1 and CDR2 (germline): LGHNA, YSLEER. CDR3 residues: CASSQVPLSRFEGNTIYF. CDR3 nucleotides: TGCGCCAGCAGCCAAGTGCCCCTATCCAGGTTCGAAGGAAACACCATATATTTT.

V gene TRBV29-1 combines with J gene TRBJ1-1; the match to TRBD1 covers 9 bases. The CDR3 covers 13 residues. The germline CDR1 and CDR2 sequences are SQVTM and ANQGSEA. V was clipped by 7 bases and J by 5 bases; unmatched bases: 8. CDR3 coding DNA: TGCAGCGGGGGGACAGGGCTGTGGACTGAAGCTTTCTTT. It translates to CSGGTGLWTEAFF. Using reference TRBV29-1 and TRBJ1-1 for the parts outside the CDR3, the full variable domain is SAVISQKPSRDICQRGTSLTIQCQVDSQVTMMFWYRQQPGQSLTLIATANQGSEATYESGFVIDKFPISRPNLTFSTLTVSNMSPEDSSIYLCSGGTGLWTEAFFGQGTRLTVV.